The present T cell receptor beta chain was sequenced within a study of T cells in Graves' hyperthyroidism and ophthalmopathy. This CDR3 comprises 13 residues. Trimming took 4 bases from V and 2 from J, leaving 9 bases between them. Germline CDR1 is LNHDA and CDR2 is SQIVND (reference sequence). The investigators amplified TCR beta CDR3 regions from RNA transcripts. Primed by the HTBI set, a first-round RT-PCR was run on the TCR CDR3. TCRdb reanalysed the multiplex PCR reads using MiXCR and keeps one entry per CDR3 protein. Of approximately 610,000 distinct CDR3 sequences listed, 14% to 15% are singletons.

The clonotype was recovered from a woman in her thirties or forties with Graves' ophthalmopathy. The chain has TRBV19 and TRBJ2-7; D could derive from TRBD1 or TRBD2 (5 bases each). The sequencing input was blood. The CDR3 DNA reads as TGTGCCAGTAGTAGGGGGTCACCCTACGAGCAGTACTTC. Translated: CASSRGSPYEQYF.